The T cell receptor beta chain under discussion was sequenced for a study of cytomegalovirus exposure and HLA in healthy donors. Study details: A subsequent analysis reported that the roughly 130 validation repertoires were produced on the same platform that had also been used for the roughly 670 first-cohort repertoires.

Profiled with immunoSEQ multiplex PCR; TCRdb holds only in-frame clones, not every one. The sample yields around 70,000 clones, approximately 95% seen once. Donors were drawn from the approximately 110-subject validation cohort, separate from the approximately 700-subject first cohort. Sequencing used PBMCs. The sequence was collected from a man younger than 30 in good health and CMV-seropositive.

The DNA for the CDR3 is TGTGCCAGCAGCTATGGCATGAACACTGAAGCTTTCTTT. Translation gives CASSYGMNTEAFF. The chain employs TRBV5-5 and TRBJ1-1; the D is unclear. Between the trimmed V and J ends, which lost 3 bases and 0 bases, there was a span of 6 bases. The CDR3 sequence is 13 residues long. Germline lookup yields CDR1 SGHKS and CDR2 YYEKEE (reference sequence). The full variable domain, completed using reference TRBV5-5 and TRBJ1-1, is DAGVTQSPTHLIKTRGQQVTLRCSPISGHKSVSWYQQVLGQGPQFIFQYYEKEERGRGNFPDRFSARQFPNYSSELNVNALLLGDSALYLCASSYGMNTEAFFGQGTRLTVV.